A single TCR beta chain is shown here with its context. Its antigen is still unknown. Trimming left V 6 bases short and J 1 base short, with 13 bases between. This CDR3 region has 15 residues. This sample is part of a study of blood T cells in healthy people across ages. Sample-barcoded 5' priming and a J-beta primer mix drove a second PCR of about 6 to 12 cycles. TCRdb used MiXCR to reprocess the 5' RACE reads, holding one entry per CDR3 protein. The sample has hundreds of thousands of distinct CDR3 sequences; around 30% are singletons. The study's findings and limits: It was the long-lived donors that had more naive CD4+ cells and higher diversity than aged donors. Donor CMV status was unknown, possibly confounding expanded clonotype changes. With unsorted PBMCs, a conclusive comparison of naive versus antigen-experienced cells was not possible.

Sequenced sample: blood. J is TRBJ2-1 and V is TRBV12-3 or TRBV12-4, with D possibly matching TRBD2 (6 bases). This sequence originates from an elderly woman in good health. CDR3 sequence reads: CASSPRRGSYNEQFF. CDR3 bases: TGTGCCAGCAGCCCCCGGCGGGGATCCTACAATGAGCAGTTCTTC.